Shown below are 24 T cell receptor beta chains from a single sample sequenced in a study of blood T cell repertoires in COVID-19. Data came from immunoSEQ multiplex PCR; TCRdb stores just in-frame clones and leaves some out. The sample carries under 250,000 clones, 88% recorded once. Input material: peripheral blood. The receptors were gathered from a woman aged 25 to 39 with COVID-19, enrolled during active disease.

V and J are TRBV29-1 and TRBJ2-7; TRBD2 is a possible D gene (6 bases). Looked up from germline, CDR1 is SQVTM and CDR2 is ANQGSEA. The CDR3 runs to 16 residues. Trimming removed 1 base from V and 4 bases from J, with 20 bases in between. For the CDR3, the DNA is TGCAGCGTTGAAGCGGGAGAAGGGGCCTCCAGGTACGAGCAGTACGTC. It codes for CSVEAGEGASRYEQYV.

The chain combines TRBV28 with TRBJ1-1, with D uncertain. The CDR3 is made up of 13 amino acids. Germline V gene sequence: CDR1 MDHEN, CDR2 SYDVKM. Trimming removed 3 bases at V and 2 bases at J, with 7 bases between. The CDR3 coding sequence is TGTGCCAGCAGTTTCCCAATCAACACTGAAGCTTTCTTT. This encodes CASSFPINTEAFF.

CDR3 protein: CASSVRDRGPYEQYV. In DNA, the CDR3 is TGTGCCAGCTCAGTACGGGACAGGGGGCCCTACGAGCAGTACGTC. The rearrangement joins TRBV18 to TRBJ2-7; 12 positions match TRBD1. CDR1 is KGHSH, CDR2 LQKENI, per germline. Trimming cost V 5 bases and J 2 bases; bases outside gene matches: 4. The CDR3 consists of 15 residues.

The genes are TRBV7-9 and TRBJ1-3, with a tentative D call TRBD1 (6 bases). Per the germline V gene, CDR1 is SEHNR and CDR2 is FQNEAQ (reference sequence). The CDR3 covers 17 residues. Trimming took 5 bases from V and 0 from J, leaving 17 bases between them. In DNA form, the CDR3 reads TGTGCCAGCAGCCTCGTCTCAGGGGATTCCTCTGGAAACACCATATATTTT. Protein sequence: CASSLVSGDSSGNTIYF.

This clone came up many times. CDR3 protein: CASSRGGDRPEQYV. CDR3 sequence (DNA): TGTGCCAGCAGCCGCGGAGGGGACCGTCCAGAGCAGTACGTC. V usage is TRBV11-2 and J usage is TRBJ2-7, with D possibly matching TRBD2 (6 bases). Germline V CDR1 and CDR2: SGHAT, FQNNGV. The CDR3 is 14 amino acids. V lost 5 bases and J 7 bases, leaving 18 bases between the germline ends.

The rearrangement uses TRBV2 and TRBJ1-2; 10 nucleotides align to TRBD1. CDR1 is SNHLY and CDR2 is FYNNEI in the germline V gene. J was trimmed by 6 bases and V by 7 bases; bases with no gene match: 8. The CDR3 consists of 14 residues. CDR3 sequence reads: CASTRDRGLDGYTF. CDR3 nucleotides: TGTGCCAGCACCCGGGACAGGGGTTTGGATGGCTACACCTTC.

This chain uses TRBV7-8 with TRBJ2-7, with D tentatively TRBD2 (5 bases). Per germline, CDR1 SGHVS and CDR2 FQNEAQ. The CDR3 consists of 15 residues. Deletions cut 0 bases from V and 4 bases from J, with 13 bases between. CDR3 sequence reads: CASSLATSVIYEQYV. CDR3 bases: TGTGCCAGCAGCTTAGCAACTAGTGTAATTTACGAGCAGTACGTC.

The chain uses TRBV5-6 and TRBJ1-2, with a possible D match to TRBD1 (6 bases). Germline V gene sequence: CDR1 SGHDT, CDR2 YYEEEE. Trimming stripped 4 bases from V and 3 bases from J, with 22 bases between. The CDR3 is made up of 17 amino acids. For the CDR3, the DNA is TGTGCCAGCAGCGGAATTCCGGGACATACTATTGACTATGGCTACACCTTC. Encoded protein: CASSGIPGHTIDYGYTF.

The V call is TRBV28, the J call TRBJ2-5; 7 bases align to TRBD1. The V gene's germline CDR1 is MDHEN and CDR2 SYDVKM. This CDR3 comprises 17 residues. The V and J ends lost 2 bases and 0 bases, in that order; junction bases with no gene match: 9. CDR3 sequence reads: CASSLPSTGQYQETQYF. As DNA, the CDR3 is TGTGCCAGCAGTTTACCGTCGACAGGGCAATACCAAGAGACCCAGTACTTC. Together with reference TRBV28 and TRBJ2-5, the CDR3 gives the full variable domain: DVKVTQSSRYLVKRTGEKVFLECVQDMDHENMFWYRQDPGLGLRLIYFSYDVKMKEKGDIPEGYSVSREKKERFSLILESASTNQTSMYLCASSLPSTGQYQETQYFGPGTRLLVL.

This clone was picked up one time. This sequence joins TRBV7-2 and TRBJ1-2; 12 nucleotides agree with TRBD1. CDR1 and CDR2 (germline): SGHTA, FQGNSA. The CDR3 is 16 residues long. The V segment lost 1 base and the J segment 7 bases; nucleotides outside the gene matches: 7. This CDR3 is CASSLGTGQGAGGYTF. The CDR3, as DNA: TGTGCCAGCAGCTTAGGAACGGGACAGGGGGCTGGTGGCTACACCTTC.

This chain links TRBV27 with TRBJ2-7; TRBD2 might be the D (6 bases). Trimming removed 6 bases from V and 0 bases from J, with 12 bases in between. The CDR3 extends over 14 amino acids. CDR1 MNHEY and CDR2 SMNVEV come from the germline V gene (reference sequence). The CDR3: CASRPGRSSYEQYV. CDR3 bases: TGTGCCAGCAGACCAGGGAGGTCCTCCTACGAGCAGTACGTC.

This clone was detected only once. The genes are TRBV19 and TRBJ1-1; 8 bases are shared with TRBD1. Germline V gives CDR1 LNHDA, CDR2 SQIVND (reference sequence). The CDR3 spans 18 residues. The trim removed 4 bases at V and 1 base at J, leaving 14 bases unmatched. This chain's CDR3 is CASSKWSLGQGQNTEAFF. The CDR3 bases are TGTGCCAGTAGTAAATGGTCCCTAGGACAGGGCCAGAACACTGAAGCTTTCTTT.

The chain recombines TRBV5-4 with TRBJ2-3; tentatively, D is TRBD1 (6 bases). The V and J ends lost 1 base and 4 bases respectively, with 10 bases between them. Per the germline V gene, CDR1 is SGHNT and CDR2 is YYREEE (reference sequence). CDR3 length: 14 residues. Here the CDR3 reads CASSLTGTPDTQYF. DNA for the CDR3: TGTGCCAGCAGCTTGACAGGGACCCCAGATACGCAGTATTTT.

There are a few counts of this clone. The chain has TRBV7-2 and TRBJ1-1; D ambiguous. The CDR3 has 14 residues. CDR1 is SGHTA and CDR2 is FQGNSA in the germline V gene. Trimming cost V 0 bases and J 4 bases, with 9 bases left between them. Here the CDR3 reads CASSLARQGTEAFF. The CDR3 DNA sequence: TGTGCCAGCAGCTTAGCGCGGCAAGGCACTGAAGCTTTCTTT. The full variable domain, completed using reference TRBV7-2 and TRBJ1-1, is GAGVSQSPSNKVTEKGKDVELRCDPISGHTALYWYRQSLGQGLEFLIYFQGNSAPDKSGLPSDRFSAERTGGSVSTLTIQRTQQEDSAVYLCASSLARQGTEAFFGQGTRLTVV.

This chain connects TRBV7-2 to TRBJ1-2, with D possibly being TRBD1 (5 bases). This CDR3 region has 14 residues. Germline CDR1 is SGHTA and CDR2 is FQGNSA. Trimming pared 7 bases from V and 4 bases from J, leaving 16 bases between. The CDR3 DNA is TGTGCCAGCACCCTGGGCGGGACGTTCTATGGCTACACCTTC. It translates to CASTLGGTFYGYTF.

The V and J genes are TRBV19 and TRBJ1-5, with TRBD1 as a possible D gene (5 bases). Trimming shortened V by 4 bases and J by 3 bases, and 16 bases separated the two germline ends. Germline CDR1 reads LNHDA; CDR2 reads SQIVND (reference sequence). The CDR3 consists of 16 residues. The chain's CDR3 is CASSNAGDEVNQPQHF. CDR3 nucleotides: TGTGCCAGTAGTAATGCGGGGGACGAGGTCAATCAGCCCCAGCATTTT.

The CDR3 nucleotides read TGTGCCAGCAATTACCCTCCGACAGGGACTGGAAACACCATATATTTT. Translated, it gives CASNYPPTGTGNTIYF. The rearrangement joins TRBV27 to TRBJ1-3; 7 bases are shared with TRBD1. The J segment lost 2 bases and the V segment lost 7 bases, leaving 11 bases of the junction unmatched. The CDR3 extends over 16 amino acids. Germline assignment: CDR1 MNHEY and CDR2 SMNVEV (reference sequence).

The rearrangement joins TRBV19 to TRBJ2-1; TRBD2 matches at 14 bases. V shed 5 bases and J 5 bases; nucleotides not matched to a gene: 11. The CDR3 runs 18 residues. Germline V gene sequence: CDR1 LNHDA, CDR2 SQIVND (reference sequence). CDR3 in amino acids: CASSRRGTSGSSHNEQFF. The DNA for the CDR3 is TGTGCCAGTAGTCGGAGGGGGACTAGCGGGAGCTCGCACAATGAGCAGTTCTTC.

The gene calls are TRBV29-1 and TRBJ2-3; 7 nucleotides align to TRBD1. The V gene end was trimmed by 7 bases and the J gene end by 4 bases; junction bases not matched to a gene: 8. The CDR3 runs to 13 residues. Germline V gene data show CDR1 as SQVTM and CDR2 as ANQGSEA. Here the CDR3 DNA reads TGCAGCGCTATGACAGGGTGGGCAGATACGCAGTATTTT. This sequence encodes CSAMTGWADTQYF.

The chain recombines TRBV28 with TRBJ1-5, with unresolved D. The V and J ends lost 3 bases and 3 bases respectively, with 12 bases between them. The CDR3 runs 15 residues. CDR1 MDHEN and CDR2 SYDVKM come from the germline V gene. The CDR3 here is CASSFNKRYNQPQHF. Written as DNA, the CDR3 is TGTGCCAGCAGTTTTAACAAAAGATACAATCAGCCCCAGCATTTT. Drawing the rest from reference TRBV28 and TRBJ1-5, the complete variable domain is DVKVTQSSRYLVKRTGEKVFLECVQDMDHENMFWYRQDPGLGLRLIYFSYDVKMKEKGDIPEGYSVSREKKERFSLILESASTNQTSMYLCASSFNKRYNQPQHFGDGTRLSIL.

The chain recombines TRBV27 with TRBJ1-2, with a weak D call TRBD1 (5 bases). V lost 2 bases, J lost 2 bases, and 9 bases lay in between. From germline, CDR1 is MNHEY and CDR2 SMNVEV (reference sequence). The CDR3 runs 14 residues. Here the CDR3 DNA reads TGTGCCAGCAGTTTAATGGGGGGGAACTATGGCTACACCTTC. It yields the protein CASSLMGGNYGYTF.

The chain carries TRBV12-3 or TRBV12-4 and TRBJ1-2; no reliable D call. Deletions cut 6 bases from V and 3 bases from J, with 11 bases between. The CDR3 extends over 13 amino acids. DNA for the CDR3: TGTGCCAGCAGACCAGACGGAGACTATGGCTACACCTTC. This encodes CASRPDGDYGYTF.

The V gene is TRBV10-2, the J gene TRBJ2-7; 7 positions agree with TRBD2. With V trimmed by 6 bases and J by 0 bases, 5 bases remained unmatched. The CDR3 sequence is 14 residues long. Germline loops: CDR1 WSHSY, CDR2 SAAADI. CDR3 sequence reads: CASSPGTNSYEQYV. Written as DNA, the CDR3 is TGCGCCAGCAGCCCCGGGACTAACTCCTACGAGCAGTACGTC.

Worth noting for this clone: The identical CDR3 is also encoded by other nucleotide sequences in the sample. The chain carries TRBV28 and TRBJ1-2, with D possibly TRBD1 on 5 matching bases. The CDR3 spans 14 residues. Trimming left V 4 bases short and J 4 bases short, with 13 bases between. The germline gives CDR1 MDHEN, CDR2 SYDVKM. The CDR3 DNA reads as TGTGCCAGCAGTTCTGGGGGGTTAGGCTATGGCTACACCTTC. It encodes CASSSGGLGYGYTF.